This section outlines one T cell receptor beta chain sequence together with its context. This sample is part of a study of blood T cell repertoires in COVID-19. The CDR3 contains 15 residues. Trimming removed 4 bases from V and 6 bases from J; junction bases left unmatched: 10. Germline CDR1 and CDR2: LGHNA and YNFKEQ. Here immunoSEQ multiplex PCR was the method, and the copy in TCRdb shows in-frame clones only, minus some. The sample shows 300,000 to 350,000 clones, around 90% of them seen only once. The chain recombines TRBV4-2 with TRBJ2-7; 9 nucleotides line up with TRBD1. Sequencing was carried out using peripheral blood. The TCR sequence derives from a middle-aged woman with COVID-19, enrolled during active disease. The DNA for the CDR3 is TGTGCCAGCAGCCTCCCGGGACAGGGAAACTCCGAGCAGTACTTC. Residues: CASSLPGQGNSEQYF.